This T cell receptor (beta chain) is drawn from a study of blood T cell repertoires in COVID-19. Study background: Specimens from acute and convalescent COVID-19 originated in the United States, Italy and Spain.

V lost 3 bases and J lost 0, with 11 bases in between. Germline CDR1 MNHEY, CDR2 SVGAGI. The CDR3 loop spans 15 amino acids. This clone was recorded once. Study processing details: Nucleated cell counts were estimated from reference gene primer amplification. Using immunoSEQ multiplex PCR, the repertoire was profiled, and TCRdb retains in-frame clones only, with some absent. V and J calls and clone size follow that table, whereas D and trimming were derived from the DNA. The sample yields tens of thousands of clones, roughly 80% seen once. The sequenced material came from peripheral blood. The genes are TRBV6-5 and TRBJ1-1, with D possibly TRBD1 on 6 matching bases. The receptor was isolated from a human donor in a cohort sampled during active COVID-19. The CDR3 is CASSYRQVMNTEAFF. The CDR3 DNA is TGTGCCAGCAGTTATCGACAGGTGATGAACACTGAAGCTTTCTTT.